This T cell receptor (beta chain) was sequenced during a study of blood T cells in healthy people across ages. The V segment lost 7 bases and the J segment 5 bases; nucleotides outside the gene matches: 9. Germline V gene sequence: CDR1 SQVTM, CDR2 ANQGSEA. The CDR3 covers 13 residues. Of note for this clonotype: Its antigen is unidentified.

Combining a sample-barcoded 5' primer with a J-beta primer mix, a second PCR ran for 7 to 11 cycles. Via MiXCR, TCRdb re-called the 5' RACE reads, giving one row per CDR3 protein. The repertoire holds 700,000 to 950,000 distinct CDR3 sequences, 58% seen once, with approximately 21% in the top ten. Whole-study results and caveats: Long-lived donors had more naive CD4+ cells and higher diversity than aged donors. A roughly linear fall in TCR beta diversity per million T cells was seen with increasing age.

The specimen sequenced was blood. This sequence originates from a man aged 30-40 years in good health. The V and J genes are TRBV29-1 and TRBJ2-5; 8 nucleotides match TRBD2. The CDR3 nucleotides read TGCAGCGCCGATCTAGCGGGTCGGGAGACCCAGTACTTC. Its translation is CSADLAGRETQYF.